The 9 T cell receptor beta chains presented below share a single source sample, sequenced in a study of immune evolution from preneoplasia to lung adenocarcinoma (dated by TCRdb to the early 2020s). Preparation of the library involved the immunoSEQ multiplex PCR assay. TCRdb limited this immuneACCESS table to in-frame rearrangements with V and J called. A share of clones is missing; checked studies link under half to unresolved V genes, and the rest is unexplained. The sample profile shows fewer than 9,000 clones; about four fifths of them were found once. The ten largest clones capture less than 2.5% of the sample. The sample was FFPE invasive lung adenocarcinoma tissue. Per the publication, the cell subset or site label means: frankly invasive lung adenocarcinoma (ADC). The receptors shown here come from a person between 50 and 69 years old with lung adenocarcinoma.

This sequence joins TRBV28 and TRBJ1-2; 9 nucleotides line up with TRBD1. This CDR3 is 13 amino acids long. J was trimmed by 4 bases and V by 9 bases; bases with no gene match: 6. Germline CDR1 MDHEN, CDR2 SYDVKM. DNA for the CDR3: TGTGCCAGTCTCAGGACAGGGGTCTATGGCTACACCTTC. It is translated as CASLRTGVYGYTF.

The chain links TRBV5-8 to TRBJ1-1; no clear D gene. Trimming took off 1 base at V and 0 bases at J, with 10 bases between the two ends. This CDR3 region has 15 residues. Germline V gene sequence: CDR1 SGHTS, CDR2 YDEGEE. The DNA of the CDR3 is TGTGCCAGCAGCTTGATGGGCAGTTTGAACACTGAAGCTTTCTTT. This gives the protein CASSLMGSLNTEAFF.

The chain is built from TRBV2 and TRBJ2-5; no reliable D call. Germline V CDR1 and CDR2: SNHLY, FYNNEI. The V end lost 4 bases, the J end lost 5 bases, and 11 bases lay between the germline ends. CDR3 length equals 13 residues. The CDR3 DNA sequence: TGTGCCAGCAGTGGGGGTTTCGGGGAGACCCAGTACTTC. This sequence encodes CASSGGFGETQYF.

The chain couples TRBV11-2 to TRBJ2-3; 7 bases map to TRBD1. V was clipped by 2 bases and J by 0 bases; unmatched bases: 8. The CDR3 loop spans 17 amino acids. Germline V gene sequence: CDR1 SGHAT, CDR2 FQNNGV. The CDR3 protein is CASSLLHGQDSTDTQYF. As DNA, the CDR3 is TGTGCCAGCAGCTTACTGCATGGACAGGATAGCACAGATACGCAGTATTTT.

The chain joins TRBV27 to TRBJ2-7; the match to TRBD2 covers 11 bases. The CDR3 is made up of 15 amino acids. The germline CDR1 and CDR2 sequences are MNHEY and SMNVEV (reference sequence). Trimming removed 5 bases from V and 3 bases from J; junction bases left unmatched: 6. The CDR3 sequence: CASSTRTSGFYEQYF. The DNA for the CDR3 is TGTGCCAGCAGTACCCGGACTAGCGGGTTCTACGAGCAGTACTTC.

The V and J genes are TRBV7-3 and TRBJ1-1; D gene unclear. Trimming took off 2 bases at V and 0 bases at J, with 10 bases between the two ends. The length of the CDR3 is 15 residues. CDR1 SGHTA and CDR2 FQGTGA come from the germline V gene. In nucleotides, the CDR3 is TGTGCCAGCAGCTTAGACGGAACAATGAACACTGAAGCTTTCTTT. Protein sequence: CASSLDGTMNTEAFF.

This clone has more than one count but fewer than ten. The genes are TRBV6-5 and TRBJ1-1; a weak D match, TRBD1 (5 bases). Trimming removed 6 bases from V and 0 bases from J, with 14 bases in between. This CDR3 is built from 15 residues. Per the germline V gene, CDR1 is MNHEY and CDR2 is SVGAGI. The CDR3 nucleotides read TGTGCCAGCAGGCGACAGATTCAAATGAACACTGAAGCTTTCTTT. This translates into CASRRQIQMNTEAFF.

The chain carries TRBV5-5 and TRBJ1-1, with D tentatively TRBD1 (6 bases). V shed 7 bases and J shed 1 base, with 20 bases lying between them. There are 16 residues in the CDR3. Germline V gives CDR1 SGHKS, CDR2 YYEKEE (reference sequence). The CDR3 region has the DNA TGTGCCAGCTTCCTTTTACGGGGGCGGAGGAACACTGAAGCTTTCTTT. Amino acid sequence: CASFLLRGRRNTEAFF.

The chain uses TRBV5-4 and TRBJ2-3, with TRBD2 as a possible D gene (5 bases). This CDR3 comprises 17 residues. The ends were cut back, 4 bases at V and 1 base at J, with 19 bases in the middle. The germline V gene has CDR1 SGHNT and CDR2 YYREEE (reference sequence). In DNA, the CDR3 is TGTGCCAGCAGCCCGGCGGACGGAGGTCCTCGCACAGATACGCAGTATTTT. The encoded protein is CASSPADGGPRTDTQYF.